The next 13 T cell receptor beta chains were all read from a single sample in a study of cytomegalovirus exposure and HLA in healthy donors. PCR was performed using 60 Vbeta and 13 Jbeta primers. The protocol was immunoSEQ multiplex PCR, while the TCRdb copy is restricted to in-frame clones and leaves out a portion. The sample carries over 150,000 clones, 60% to 85% recorded once. Material for sequencing was PBMCs. Every receptor here comes from a woman between 40 and 50 years old in good health and CMV-seronegative.

The genes are TRBV28 and TRBJ1-2; TRBD1 aligns across 9 bases. CDR1 is MDHEN and CDR2 is SYDVKM in the germline V gene. The CDR3 is made up of 15 amino acids. Unmatched junction bases numbered 11, after V lost 7 bases and J lost 5 bases. The CDR3 DNA sequence: TGTGCCAGCACCCGTCCCGGGACAGGGTTGTATGGCTACACCTTC. Translation: CASTRPGTGLYGYTF.

The chain uses TRBV7-8 and TRBJ2-7; 11 nucleotides agree with TRBD2. The CDR3 extends over 16 amino acids. With V trimmed by 0 bases and J by 2 bases, 3 bases remained unmatched. Germline CDR1 is SGHVS and CDR2 is FQNEAQ. CDR3 nucleotides: TGTGCCAGCAGCTTAGCGTCTAGCGGGGGGCCCTACGAGCAGTACTTC. Translating gives CASSLASSGGPYEQYF.

This rearrangement joins TRBV19 to TRBJ1-1, with a weak D call TRBD1 (5 bases). V was cut by 7 bases and J by 8 bases, with 20 bases left in between. Germline V gives CDR1 LNHDA, CDR2 SQIVND (reference sequence). CDR3 size: 14 residues. Here the CDR3 reads CASKMGPPWAEAFF. For the CDR3, the DNA is TGTGCCAGTAAAATGGGGCCACCATGGGCAGAAGCTTTCTTT.

DNA of the CDR3: TGTGCCAGCTCACGGGTACAAGAGCCTAAGGAGGCTTTCTTT. Its protein product is CASSRVQEPKEAFF. The chain couples TRBV18 to TRBJ1-1; D remains unclear. From germline, CDR1 is KGHSH and CDR2 LQKENI. The ends were cut back, 4 bases at V and 11 bases at J, with 20 bases in the middle. The CDR3 sequence is 14 residues long. The full variable domain, its missing parts supplied by reference TRBV18 and TRBJ1-1, is NAGVMQNPRHLVRRRGQEARLRCSPMKGHSHVYWYRQLPEEGLKFMVYLQKENIIDESGMPKERFSAEFPKEGPSILRIQQVVRGDSAAYFCASSRVQEPKEAFFGQGTRLTVV.

A few counts support this clone. CDR3 sequence (DNA): TGCGCCAGCAGTGCGCTAGCAGGAGATACGCAGTATTTT. Amino acid sequence: CASSALAGDTQYF. The J gene is TRBJ2-3, the V gene TRBV10-1, with D possibly TRBD2 on 5 matching bases. Between the trimmed V and J ends, which lost 4 bases and 5 bases, there was a span of 10 bases. CDR1 and CDR2 (germline): WNHNN, SYGVQD (reference sequence). The CDR3 extends over 13 amino acids.

This sequence joins TRBV6-4 and TRBJ1-1; 11 bases are a match to TRBD1. The trim removed 6 bases at V and 10 bases at J, leaving 10 bases unmatched. This CDR3 has 14 residues. Germline loops: CDR1 MRHNA, CDR2 SNTAGT. The CDR3 DNA reads TGTGCCAGCAGGAACAACCCCGGGACAGGGGGAGCTTTCTTT. This translates into CASRNNPGTGGAFF.

This chain joins TRBV30 and TRBJ2-7; possible D gene TRBD1, 5 bases. Trimming pared 4 bases from V and 3 bases from J, leaving 7 bases between. CDR1 GTSNPN and CDR2 SVGIG come from the germline V gene (reference sequence). The CDR3 sequence is 11 residues long. The CDR3 DNA follows: TGTGCCTGGACAAGGGGCTACGAGCAGTACTTC. It is translated as CAWTRGYEQYF.

The V and J genes are TRBV6-6 and TRBJ2-3; 9 bases are a match to TRBD1. Per the germline V gene, CDR1 is MNHNY and CDR2 is SVGAGI (reference sequence). This CDR3 spans 15 amino acids. J lost 4 bases, V lost 6 bases, and 8 bases had no gene match. This CDR3 reads CASSPGQGGSDTQYF. The CDR3 DNA reads TGTGCCAGCAGCCCGGGACAGGGAGGTTCAGATACGCAGTATTTT.

This sequence joins TRBV6-5 and TRBJ2-5; D is perhaps TRBD2 (6 bases). Per germline, CDR1 MNHEY and CDR2 SVGAGI. V lost 7 bases to trimming and J lost 1 base, with 16 bases between them. CDR3 length: 15 amino acids. In DNA form, the CDR3 reads TGTGCCAGCATCGAGGGGCGGGGATCCCAAGAGACCCAGTACTTC. Translation gives CASIEGRGSQETQYF.

The V and J genes are TRBV30 and TRBJ2-3, with D maybe TRBD2 (6 bases). V lost 0 bases to trimming and J lost 4 bases, with 8 bases between them. Germline V gives CDR1 GTSNPN, CDR2 SVGIG (reference sequence). This CDR3 comprises 13 residues. The CDR3 reads CAWSVGGSDTQYF. The CDR3 DNA reads as TGTGCCTGGAGTGTGGGGGGTTCAGATACGCAGTATTTT.

The chain couples TRBV2 to TRBJ1-1, with D possibly TRBD1 on 5 matching bases. The V gene lost 8 bases and the J gene lost 1 base, with 11 bases spanning the gap. In germline, CDR1 is SNHLY, CDR2 FYNNEI. CDR3 length: 13 residues. The CDR3 protein is CASRGDGNTEAFF. The CDR3, as DNA: TGTGCCAGCCGCGGGGACGGGAACACTGAAGCTTTCTTT.

This clone was observed a few times. This chain connects TRBV6-6 to TRBJ1-2, with TRBD1 identical over 7 bases. CDR1 and CDR2 from the germline V gene are MNHNY and SVGAGI (reference sequence). CDR3 length equals 15 residues. V lost 4 bases and J lost 5; bases outside the gene matches: 10. Here the CDR3 reads CASSFDRAMPYGYTF. The CDR3 bases are TGTGCCAGCAGTTTCGACAGGGCAATGCCTTATGGCTACACCTTC.

J is TRBJ2-7 and V is TRBV29-1; D may be TRBD2 (6 bases). Germline CDR1 and CDR2: SQVTM and ANQGSEA. V was clipped by 4 bases and J by 0 bases, with 10 bases between them. This CDR3 spans 13 amino acids. The DNA of the CDR3 is TGCAGCGTTGCGGCTAGCGCCTCCTACGAGCAGTACTTC. It translates to CSVAASASYEQYF.